The 29 T cell receptor beta chains below all came from one sample that was sequenced in a study of type 1 and type 2 diabetes patients. The PCR template was genomic DNA. Amplification of the beta chain CDR3 used 30 forward and 13 reverse multiplex primers. TCRdb analysed the multiplex PCR reads with MiXCR anew, one entry per CDR3 protein. The sample has about 250,000 distinct CDR3 sequences, around 47% seen once. Source material: peripheral blood mononuclear cells (PBMCs). These receptors all stem from a man between 18 and 29 years old with type 2 diabetes.

This clonotype is a singleton in its sample. This chain links TRBV10-1 with TRBJ2-7; no reliable D call. This CDR3 comprises 12 residues. Germline-derived CDR1 and CDR2 are WNHNN and SYGVQD (reference sequence). Between the trimmed V and J ends, which lost 8 bases and 2 bases, there was a span of 10 bases. DNA for the CDR3: TGCGCCAGCCAACATGAGCCCTACGAGCAGTACTTC. It translates to CASQHEPYEQYF.

The chain carries TRBV28 and TRBJ2-3; no clear D. This CDR3 spans 12 amino acids. Germline V gives CDR1 MDHEN, CDR2 SYDVKM. V lost 3 bases and J 5 bases, leaving 6 bases between the germline ends. CDR3 coding DNA: TGTGCCAGCAGTTTCGGAAAAGATACGCAGTATTTT. It yields the protein CASSFGKDTQYF.

This clonotype showed up many times. The chain carries TRBV19 and TRBJ2-5; D may be TRBD2 (5 bases). The CDR3 length is 13 residues. V was clipped by 6 bases and J by 5 bases, with 13 bases between them. The germline V gene has CDR1 LNHDA and CDR2 SQIVND (reference sequence). The CDR3 loop reads CASSTLTTETQYF. The CDR3 DNA reads TGTGCCAGTAGCACCCTGACTACGGAGACCCAGTACTTC.

This clonotype was seen many times. CDR3 bases: TGTGCCAGCAGCCAAGAGGGCAGAACCCAGTACTTC. It translates to CASSQEGRTQYF. This rearrangement joins TRBV14 to TRBJ2-5; D is undetermined. The CDR3 is made up of 12 amino acids. Trimming removed 0 bases from V and 8 bases from J, with 7 bases in between. The germline CDR1 and CDR2 sequences are SGHDN and FVKESK.

This chain links TRBV4-3 with TRBJ2-5; D is perhaps TRBD2 (5 bases). The CDR3 consists of 13 residues. Germline V gene sequence: CDR1 LGHNA, CDR2 YSLEER. V dropped 0 bases and J dropped 7 bases, with 9 bases sitting between them. CDR3 DNA sequence: TGCGCCAGCAGCCAAGAAATCGAGGGGACCCAGTACTTC. The encoded protein is CASSQEIEGTQYF.

J is TRBJ1-2 and V is TRBV13; D not certain. The V and J ends lost 2 bases and 4 bases respectively, with 14 bases between them. This CDR3 spans 15 amino acids. The germline gives CDR1 PRHDT, CDR2 FYEKMQ (reference sequence). In DNA form, the CDR3 reads TGTGCCAGCAGCTTAAGGTCCACAAACTTCTATGGCTACACCTTC. It encodes CASSLRSTNFYGYTF.

The chain links TRBV6-6 to TRBJ2-2, with 8 bases identical to TRBD2. CDR3 size: 17 residues. V gave up 0 bases and J gave up 4 bases; unmatched junction bases: 7. Looked up from germline, CDR1 is MNHNY and CDR2 is SVGAGI (reference sequence). CDR3 sequence: CASSYSLSGISTGELFF. The CDR3 DNA reads as TGTGCCAGCAGTTACTCGCTTAGCGGGATAAGCACCGGGGAGCTGTTTTTT.

The V and J genes are TRBV9 and TRBJ1-6, with a tentative D call TRBD1 (6 bases). CDR1 and CDR2 from the germline V gene are SGDLS and YYNGEE. This CDR3 is built from 14 residues. Trimming left V 4 bases short and J 7 bases short, with 12 bases between. The CDR3 DNA sequence: TGTGCCAGCAGCCCGCAAACAGGGAATTCACCCCTCCACTTT. Its translation is CASSPQTGNSPLHF.

This clonotype has only one observation. The CDR3 DNA is TGTGCCAGTAGTATGATAGGGACAGGGGGCTTGAATGAGCAGTTCTTC. Translated, it gives CASSMIGTGGLNEQFF. The V gene is TRBV19, the J gene TRBJ2-1; 12 bases agree with TRBD1. This CDR3 contains 16 residues. The V gene's germline CDR1 is LNHDA and CDR2 SQIVND (reference sequence). Trimming cost V 3 bases and J 7 bases; bases outside gene matches: 7.

The genes are TRBV19 and TRBJ2-2, with 7 positions matching TRBD2. The CDR3 has 17 residues. The junction had 8 bases not matched to a gene; V was cut back by 4 bases and J by 0 bases. The V gene's germline CDR1 is LNHDA and CDR2 SQIVND (reference sequence). The CDR3 reads CASSTSGEFANTGELFF. In DNA form, the CDR3 reads TGTGCCAGTAGTACTAGCGGAGAGTTCGCGAACACCGGGGAGCTGTTTTTT.

V is TRBV7-9 and J is TRBJ2-7, with D possibly being TRBD1 (5 bases). The CDR3 contains 15 residues. In germline, CDR1 is SEHNR, CDR2 FQNEAQ (reference sequence). The V and J ends lost 3 bases and 4 bases respectively, with 16 bases between them. As DNA, the CDR3 is TGTGCCAGCAGCTTTAGTACAGGACCCCTGTACGAGCAGTACTTC. It yields the protein CASSFSTGPLYEQYF.

The chain is built from TRBV5-1 and TRBJ1-2; 7 bases agree with TRBD1. Trimming cost V 4 bases and J 5 bases; bases outside gene matches: 5. This CDR3 is built from 13 residues. Germline CDR1 reads SGHRS; CDR2 reads YFSETQ. CDR3 sequence: CASSRDSPYGYTF. In DNA, the CDR3 is TGCGCCAGCAGCCGGGACAGTCCTTATGGCTACACCTTC.

The V gene is TRBV19, the J gene TRBJ2-3, with D maybe TRBD2 (6 bases). This CDR3 has 14 amino acids. The germline V gene encodes CDR1 LNHDA and CDR2 SQIVND (reference sequence). Trimming stripped 8 bases from V and 1 base from J, with 13 bases between. CDR3 loop: CASANWGGTDTQYF. CDR3 coding DNA: TGTGCCAGTGCAAACTGGGGGGGCACAGATACGCAGTATTTT.

This rearrangement joins TRBV5-5 to TRBJ2-7, with 11 bases that match TRBD1. This CDR3 has 14 amino acids. Germline V gene data show CDR1 as SGHKS and CDR2 as YYEKEE (reference sequence). J gave up 6 bases and V 6 bases, and 8 bases lay outside the gene matches. The CDR3 spells CASTGTGGFIEQYF. The CDR3 DNA is TGTGCCAGCACTGGGACAGGGGGTTTTATCGAGCAGTACTTC.

A remark on this clonotype: A much larger clone differs by one base, so this may be a read error. V gene TRBV10-3 combines with J gene TRBJ2-7; D not resolved. The germline gives CDR1 ENHRY, CDR2 SYGVKD. Trimming took 6 bases from V and 3 from J, leaving 12 bases between them. The CDR3 covers 13 residues. CDR3 residues: CAISDGSRYEQYF. The CDR3, as DNA: TGTGCCATCAGCGATGGGTCCCGCTACGAGCAGTACTTC.

J is TRBJ2-3 and V is TRBV2, with D unresolved. This CDR3 is built from 12 residues. Germline-derived CDR1 and CDR2 are SNHLY and FYNNEI. The V end was cut by 1 base, the J end by 5 bases, with 4 bases between. CDR3 bases: TGTGCCAGCAGTGAAGTTGGAGATACGCAGTATTTT. Amino acids: CASSEVGDTQYF.

The table lists this clonotype with a few counts. The rearrangement uses TRBV18 and TRBJ1-5, with D unclear. Germline V gene sequence: CDR1 KGHSH, CDR2 LQKENI. Trimming stripped 6 bases from V and 0 bases from J, with 6 bases between. The CDR3 runs 13 residues. The CDR3 nucleotides are TGTGCCAGCTCCCCTATTAGCAATCAGCCCCAGCATTTT. Translated, it gives CASSPISNQPQHF. The complete variable domain, with remaining parts taken from reference TRBV18 and TRBJ1-5, reads NAGVMQNPRHLVRRRGQEARLRCSPMKGHSHVYWYRQLPEEGLKFMVYLQKENIIDESGMPKERFSAEFPKEGPSILRIQQVVRGDSAAYFCASSPISNQPQHFGDGTRLSIL.

Comments on this clonotype: The germline gene is not matched at one end of the junction; a read error may be the cause. The chain carries TRBV7-2 and TRBJ2-5; 10 positions agree with TRBD2. The CDR3 extends over 15 amino acids. The germline gives CDR1 SGHTA, CDR2 FQGNSA. The CDR3 DNA is TGCGCCAGCAGCCAAGCGGGGGGGGGCCAAGTGACCCAGTACTTC. It is translated as CASSQAGGGQVTQYF. The entire variable domain, with the rest obtained from reference TRBV7-2 and TRBJ2-5, is as follows: GAGVSQSPSNKVTEKGKDVELRCDPISGHTALYWYRQSLGQGLEFLIYFQGNSAPDKSGLPSDRFSAERTGGSVSTLTIQRTQQEDSAVYLCASSQAGGGQVTQYFGPGTRLLVL.

As DNA, the CDR3 is TGTGCCAGCAGCCTTTTAGGGACTAGCGGGGGGCCACTATTCATGGACGAGCAGTACTTC. Translation gives CASSLLGTSGGPLFMDEQYF. The chain is built from TRBV12-3 or TRBV12-4 and TRBJ2-7; 15 nucleotides line up with TRBD2. The CDR3 consists of 20 residues. The J segment lost 5 bases and the V segment lost 6 bases, leaving 20 bases of the junction unmatched.

The chain is built from TRBV25-1 and TRBJ1-1, with TRBD1 matching over 9 bases. The V segment lost 3 bases and the J segment 8 bases; nucleotides outside the gene matches: 10. Germline assignment: CDR1 MGHDK and CDR2 SYGVNS. The CDR3 spans 15 residues. The CDR3 DNA reads TGTGCCAGCAGTGACCCAAGGACAGGGGAGGTGGAAGCTTTCTTT. Residues: CASSDPRTGEVEAFF.

In DNA form, the CDR3 reads TGTGCCAGCAGTTCTCTCGGGAGAATCAATCCCCAGTACTTC. Translated, it gives CASSSLGRINPQYF. J is TRBJ2-7 and V is TRBV25-1, with D tentatively TRBD2 (6 bases). The CDR3 extends over 14 amino acids. CDR1 is MGHDK and CDR2 is SYGVNS in the germline V gene. The ends were cut back, 5 bases at V and 10 bases at J, with 21 bases in the middle.

The gene calls are TRBV27 and TRBJ2-1; 7 bases fit TRBD2. The V and J ends lost 7 bases and 1 base, in that order; junction bases with no gene match: 7. The germline V gene has CDR1 MNHEY and CDR2 SMNVEV (reference sequence). There are 15 residues in the CDR3. This chain's CDR3 is CASKRGRASYNEQFF. In DNA form, the CDR3 reads TGTGCCAGCAAGAGAGGGAGGGCATCCTACAATGAGCAGTTCTTC.

The rearrangement joins TRBV7-2 to TRBJ2-1; D may be TRBD2 (6 bases). This CDR3 region has 13 residues. Trimming cost V 7 bases and J 5 bases, with 12 bases left between them. Germline CDR1 and CDR2: SGHTA and FQGNSA. CDR3 DNA: TGTGCCAGCACCCCGGGGGTTAACAATGAGCAGTTCTTC. Its protein is CASTPGVNNEQFF. The whole variable domain, remainder taken from reference TRBV7-2 and TRBJ2-1, is GAGVSQSPSNKVTEKGKDVELRCDPISGHTALYWYRQSLGQGLEFLIYFQGNSAPDKSGLPSDRFSAERTGGSVSTLTIQRTQQEDSAVYLCASTPGVNNEQFFGPGTRLTVL.

The chain combines TRBV2 with TRBJ2-1; D is unresolved. From germline, CDR1 is SNHLY and CDR2 FYNNEI. This CDR3 spans 16 amino acids. Trimming took off 0 bases at V and 10 bases at J, with 19 bases between the two ends. The CDR3 loop is CASSEALYSFGKEQFF. The CDR3 coding sequence is TGTGCCAGCAGTGAAGCGCTGTATAGCTTTGGCAAAGAGCAGTTCTTC.

V gene TRBV28 combines with J gene TRBJ2-7, with a tentative D call TRBD1 (5 bases). CDR3 size: 15 residues. Germline V lookup: CDR1 MDHEN, CDR2 SYDVKM. The V gene lost 2 bases and the J gene lost 1 base, with 12 bases spanning the gap. The CDR3 nucleotides are TGTGCCAGCAGTTTAAGCCAGGGATCTTCCTACGAGCAGTACTTC. This gives the protein CASSLSQGSSYEQYF. Combining the CDR3 with reference TRBV28 and TRBJ2-7 gives the whole variable domain DVKVTQSSRYLVKRTGEKVFLECVQDMDHENMFWYRQDPGLGLRLIYFSYDVKMKEKGDIPEGYSVSREKKERFSLILESASTNQTSMYLCASSLSQGSSYEQYFGPGTRLTVT.

The J gene is TRBJ2-1, the V gene TRBV7-2; unclear D gene. V gave up 8 bases and J gave up 3 bases, with 8 bases separating them. The CDR3 has 12 amino acids. Per germline, CDR1 SGHTA and CDR2 FQGNSA. The CDR3 protein is CASGIHYNEQFF. The CDR3 region has the DNA TGTGCCAGCGGGATACACTACAATGAGCAGTTCTTC.

This clonotype was counted between two and nine times. The genes are TRBV11-2 and TRBJ2-7; D remains unclear. V was clipped by 5 bases and J by 2 bases, with 7 bases between them. The germline V gene encodes CDR1 SGHAT and CDR2 FQNNGV. The CDR3 runs to 12 residues. The CDR3 loop reads CASSLHTYEQYF. CDR3 bases: TGTGCCAGCAGCCTGCATACCTACGAGCAGTACTTC.

The chain has TRBV2 and TRBJ2-7, with 8 bases fitting TRBD1. The trim removed 8 bases at V and 5 bases at J, leaving 11 bases unmatched. This CDR3 contains 14 residues. Germline lookup yields CDR1 SNHLY and CDR2 FYNNEI. CDR3 in amino acids: CASLGTGELNEQYF. The CDR3 DNA reads TGTGCCAGCCTCGGGACAGGCGAGCTAAACGAGCAGTACTTC.

The V gene is TRBV7-2, the J gene TRBJ1-1, with D hard to call. V was shortened by 6 bases and J by 6 bases, with 14 bases between the two germline ends. The CDR3 extends over 13 amino acids. The germline V gene has CDR1 SGHTA and CDR2 FQGNSA. DNA of the CDR3: TGTGCCAGCAGTTCAACGGGAACCCCTGAAGCTTTCTTT. Residues: CASSSTGTPEAFF.